The source of this TCR beta chain is a study of T-cell memory formation after mild COVID-19. Study background: Each donor largely had its own TCR clusters. Overall study findings and caveats: The pre-infection memory compartment contained some responding clones, suggesting cross-reactive memory joined. Second-wave clones peaking on day 37 lacked confirmed SARS-CoV-2 specificity.

Per germline, CDR1 DFQATT and CDR2 SNEGSKA (reference sequence). V was cut by 4 bases and J by 4 bases, with 8 bases left in between. This CDR3 spans 11 amino acids. Worth noting for this clonotype: Its antigen is currently unknown.

Via MiXCR, TCRdb re-called the 5' RACE reads, giving one row per CDR3 protein. The sample lists about 470,000 distinct CDR3 sequences; more than 20% were seen once. This receptor was obtained from an adult woman who had mild COVID-19 (a few samples of this study predate the infection). Cell type and time point are not known. Source material: PBMCs or a T cell subset sorted from them (not recorded which). This sequence joins TRBV20-1 and TRBJ2-7; no definite D call. The CDR3 DNA reads TGCAGTGCTATGGACGGGTACGAGCAGTACTTC. It translates to CSAMDGYEQYF.